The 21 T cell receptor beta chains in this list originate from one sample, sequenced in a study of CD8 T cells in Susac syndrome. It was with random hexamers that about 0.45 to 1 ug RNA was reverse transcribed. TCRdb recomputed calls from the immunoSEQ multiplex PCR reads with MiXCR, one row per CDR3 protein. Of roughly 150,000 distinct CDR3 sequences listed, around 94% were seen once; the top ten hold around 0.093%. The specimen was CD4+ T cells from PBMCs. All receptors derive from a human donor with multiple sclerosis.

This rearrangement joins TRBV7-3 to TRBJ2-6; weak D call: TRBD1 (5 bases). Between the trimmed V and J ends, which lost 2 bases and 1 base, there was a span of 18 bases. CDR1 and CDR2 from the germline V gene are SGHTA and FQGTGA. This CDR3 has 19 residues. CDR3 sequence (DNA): TGTGCCAGCAGCTTACTGGGGCAGACCTTCCAATCTGGGGCCAACGTCCTGACTTTC. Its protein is CASSLLGQTFQSGANVLTF. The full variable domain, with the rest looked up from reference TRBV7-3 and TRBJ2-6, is GAGVSQTPSNKVTEKGKYVELRCDPISGHTALYWYRQSLGQGPEFLIYFQGTGAADDSGLPNDRFFAVRPEGSVSTLKIQRTERGDSAVYLCASSLLGQTFQSGANVLTFGAGSRLTVL.

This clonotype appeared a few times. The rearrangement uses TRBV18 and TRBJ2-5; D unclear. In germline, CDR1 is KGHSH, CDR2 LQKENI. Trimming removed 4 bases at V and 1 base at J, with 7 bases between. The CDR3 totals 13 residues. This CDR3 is CASSRIVQETQYF. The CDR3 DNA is TGTGCCAGCTCACGTATAGTCCAAGAGACCCAGTACTTC.

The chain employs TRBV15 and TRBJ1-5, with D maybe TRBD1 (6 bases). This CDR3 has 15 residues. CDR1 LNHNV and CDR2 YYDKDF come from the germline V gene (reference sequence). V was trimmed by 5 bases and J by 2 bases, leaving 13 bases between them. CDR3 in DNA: TGTGCCACCAGCCTTAACAGGGAACGCAATCAGCCCCAGCATTTT. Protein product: CATSLNRERNQPQHF.

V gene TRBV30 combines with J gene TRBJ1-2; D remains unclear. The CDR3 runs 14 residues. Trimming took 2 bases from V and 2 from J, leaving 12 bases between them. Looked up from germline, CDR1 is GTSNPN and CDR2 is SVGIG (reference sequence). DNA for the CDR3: TGTGCCTGGAGTCGACCGCCGGGGAACTATGGCTACACCTTC. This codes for CAWSRPPGNYGYTF.

DNA of the CDR3: TGTGCCAGCAGCGCACCCTCCTTGGGCAGGCGAGCTTTCTTT. This codes for CASSAPSLGRRAFF. V usage is TRBV7-6 and J usage is TRBJ1-1; unclear D gene. Germline CDR1 is SGHVS and CDR2 is FNYEAQ. Trimming cost V 5 bases and J 10 bases, with 20 bases left between them. There are 14 residues in the CDR3.

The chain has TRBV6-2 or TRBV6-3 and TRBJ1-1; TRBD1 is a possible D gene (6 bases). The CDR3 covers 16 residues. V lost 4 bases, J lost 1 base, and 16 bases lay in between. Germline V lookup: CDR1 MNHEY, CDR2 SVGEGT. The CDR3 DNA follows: TGTGCCAGCAGTTCTCTATGGACAGTTAAGAACACTGAAGCTTTCTTT. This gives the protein CASSSLWTVKNTEAFF.

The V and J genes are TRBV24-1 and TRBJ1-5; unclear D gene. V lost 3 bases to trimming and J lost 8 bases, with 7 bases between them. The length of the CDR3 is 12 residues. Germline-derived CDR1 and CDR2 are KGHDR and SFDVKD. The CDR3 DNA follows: TGTGCCACCAGTGATCGGGAAGAGCCCCAGCATTTT. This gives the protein CATSDREEPQHF.

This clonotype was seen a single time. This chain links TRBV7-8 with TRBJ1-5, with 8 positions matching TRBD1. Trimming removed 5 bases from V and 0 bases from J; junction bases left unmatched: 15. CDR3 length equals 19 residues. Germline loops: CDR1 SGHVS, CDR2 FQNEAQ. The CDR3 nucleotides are TGTGCCAGCAGCCCCCAGTTTGGGGACAGGCGATATAGCAATCAGCCCCAGCATTTT. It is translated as CASSPQFGDRRYSNQPQHF.

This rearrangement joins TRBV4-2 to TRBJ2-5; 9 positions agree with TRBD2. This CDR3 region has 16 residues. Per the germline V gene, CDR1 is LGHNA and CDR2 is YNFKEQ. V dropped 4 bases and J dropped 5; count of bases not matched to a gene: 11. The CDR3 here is CASSPTLAGWRETQYF. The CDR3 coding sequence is TGTGCCAGCAGCCCGACGCTAGCGGGATGGCGGGAGACCCAGTACTTC.

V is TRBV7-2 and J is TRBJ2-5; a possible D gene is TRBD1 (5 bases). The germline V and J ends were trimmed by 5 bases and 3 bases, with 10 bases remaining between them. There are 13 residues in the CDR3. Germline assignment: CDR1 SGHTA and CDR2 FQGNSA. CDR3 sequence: CASSQNRKETQYF. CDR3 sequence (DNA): TGTGCCAGCAGCCAGAACAGGAAAGAGACCCAGTACTTC.

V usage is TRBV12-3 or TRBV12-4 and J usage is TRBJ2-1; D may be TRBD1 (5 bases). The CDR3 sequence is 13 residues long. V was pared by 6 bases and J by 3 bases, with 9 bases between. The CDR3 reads CASRPDSYNEQFF. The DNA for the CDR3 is TGTGCCAGCAGACCCGACAGCTACAATGAGCAGTTCTTC.

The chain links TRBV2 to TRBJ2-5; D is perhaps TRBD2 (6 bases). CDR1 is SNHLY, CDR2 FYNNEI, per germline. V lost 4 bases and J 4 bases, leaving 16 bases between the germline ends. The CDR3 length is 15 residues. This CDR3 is CASSGWGGTGETQYF. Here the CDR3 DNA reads TGTGCCAGCAGTGGTTGGGGCGGGACCGGAGAGACCCAGTACTTC. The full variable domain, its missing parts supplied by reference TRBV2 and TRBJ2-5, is EPEVTQTPSHQVTQMGQEVILRCVPISNHLYFYWYRQILGQKVEFLVSFYNNEISEKSEIFDDQFSVERPDGSNFTLKIRSTKLEDSAMYFCASSGWGGTGETQYFGPGTRLLVL.

This chain's CDR3 is CASSQEGDISEQFF. The CDR3 DNA is TGCGCCAGCAGCCAAGAAGGGGATATCTCTGAGCAGTTCTTC. V is TRBV4-3 and J is TRBJ2-1, with D perhaps TRBD1 (5 bases). V lost 0 bases to trimming and J lost 9 bases, with 12 bases between them. The CDR3 is 14 amino acids. Germline V gene data show CDR1 as LGHNA and CDR2 as YSLEER.

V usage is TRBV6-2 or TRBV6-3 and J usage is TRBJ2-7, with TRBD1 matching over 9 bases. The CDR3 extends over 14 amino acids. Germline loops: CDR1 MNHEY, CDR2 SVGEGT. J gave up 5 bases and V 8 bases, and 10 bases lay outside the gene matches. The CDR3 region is CASGPGQGLNEQYF. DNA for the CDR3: TGTGCCAGCGGACCGGGACAGGGTCTAAACGAGCAGTACTTC.

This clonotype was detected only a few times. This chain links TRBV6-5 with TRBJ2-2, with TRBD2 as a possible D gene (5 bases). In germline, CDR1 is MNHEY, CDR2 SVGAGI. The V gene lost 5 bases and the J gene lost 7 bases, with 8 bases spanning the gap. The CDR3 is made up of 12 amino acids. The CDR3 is CASSPGGGELFF. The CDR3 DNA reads TGTGCCAGCAGTCCCGGAGGCGGGGAGCTGTTTTTT.

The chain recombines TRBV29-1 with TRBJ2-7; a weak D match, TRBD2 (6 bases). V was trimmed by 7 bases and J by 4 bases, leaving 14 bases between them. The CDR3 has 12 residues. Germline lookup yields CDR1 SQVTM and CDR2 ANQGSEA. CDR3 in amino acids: CSGVGLRYEQYF. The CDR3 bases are TGCAGCGGGGTGGGACTCCGGTACGAGCAGTACTTC.

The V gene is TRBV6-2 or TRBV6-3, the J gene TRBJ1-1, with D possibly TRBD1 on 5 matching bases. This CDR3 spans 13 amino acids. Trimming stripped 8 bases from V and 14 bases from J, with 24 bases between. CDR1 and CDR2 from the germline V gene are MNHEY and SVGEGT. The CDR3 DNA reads TGTGCCAGCTACGGGGCCGCTCGCCGAAACTGGTTCTTT. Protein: CASYGAARRNWFF.

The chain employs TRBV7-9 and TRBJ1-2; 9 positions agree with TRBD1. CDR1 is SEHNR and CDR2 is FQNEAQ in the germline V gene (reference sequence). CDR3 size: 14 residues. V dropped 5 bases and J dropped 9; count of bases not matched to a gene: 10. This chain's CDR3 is CASSRGQGGQRYTF. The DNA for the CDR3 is TGTGCCAGCAGCCGGGGACAGGGCGGTCAGCGCTACACCTTC.

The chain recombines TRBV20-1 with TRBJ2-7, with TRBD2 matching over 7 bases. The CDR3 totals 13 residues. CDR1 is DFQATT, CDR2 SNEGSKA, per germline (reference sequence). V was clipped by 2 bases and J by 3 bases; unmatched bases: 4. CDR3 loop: CSARLAGVYEQYF. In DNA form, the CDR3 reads TGCAGTGCTAGATTGGCGGGAGTCTACGAGCAGTACTTC.

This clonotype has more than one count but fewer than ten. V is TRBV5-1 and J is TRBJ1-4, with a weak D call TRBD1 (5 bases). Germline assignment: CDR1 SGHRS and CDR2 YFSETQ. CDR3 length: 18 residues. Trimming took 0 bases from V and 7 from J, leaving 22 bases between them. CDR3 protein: CASSLALRNGQGGEKLFF. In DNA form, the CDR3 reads TGCGCCAGCAGCTTGGCCCTACGCAATGGGCAGGGAGGTGAAAAACTGTTTTTT.

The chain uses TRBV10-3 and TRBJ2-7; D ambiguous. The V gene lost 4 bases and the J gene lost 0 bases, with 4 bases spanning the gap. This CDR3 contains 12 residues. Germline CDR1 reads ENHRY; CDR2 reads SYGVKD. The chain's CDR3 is CAISGDSYEQYF. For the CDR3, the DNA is TGTGCCATCAGTGGGGACTCCTACGAGCAGTACTTC.